The entry that follows covers one TCR beta chain sequence. Its target is not known. The data derive from a study of memory CD4+ T cells and cytomegalovirus serostatus. General study findings and limits: Of 150 to 200 reported CMV TCRbeta sequences, 67 were found in memory CD4+ repertoires.

The sort gate was single viable CD3+CD4+CD8-CD45RO+ cells for memory CD4+ T cells. Looked up from germline, CDR1 is MDHEN and CDR2 is SYDVKM. Trimming shortened V by 7 bases and J by 1 base, and 20 bases separated the two germline ends. The CDR3 contains 17 residues. The repertoire was sequenced with immunoSEQ multiplex PCR; TCRdb's copy has only in-frame clones and lacks some. Among some 48,000 clones listed, roughly 73% were seen once. The genes are TRBV28 and TRBJ1-5; tentative D call: TRBD1 (6 bases). The sequenced sample was memory CD4+ T cells from blood. The TCR originated in an adult in good health and CMV-seronegative. CDR3 coding DNA: TGTGCCAGCACCCATATTTTTGGGGGGGCGAGCAATCAGCCCCAGCATTTT. Translated: CASTHIFGGASNQPQHF.